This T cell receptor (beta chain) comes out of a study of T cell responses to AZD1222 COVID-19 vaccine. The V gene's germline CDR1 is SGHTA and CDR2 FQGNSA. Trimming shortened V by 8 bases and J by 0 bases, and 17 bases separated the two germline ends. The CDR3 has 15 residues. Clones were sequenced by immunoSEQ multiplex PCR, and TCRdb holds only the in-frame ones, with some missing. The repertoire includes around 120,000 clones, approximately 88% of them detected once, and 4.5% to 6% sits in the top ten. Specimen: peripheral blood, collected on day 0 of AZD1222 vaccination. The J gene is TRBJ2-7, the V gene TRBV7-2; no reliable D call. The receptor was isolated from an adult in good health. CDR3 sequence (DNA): TGTGCCAGCTGCCCCGGCAGGTTAAGCTCCTACGAGCAGTACTTC. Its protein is CASCPGRLSSYEQYF.